This is a list of T cell receptor beta chains from one sample in a study of blood T cells in healthy people across ages. In TCRdb, the 5' RACE reads were re-called with MiXCR into one record per CDR3 protein. The data hold over 750,000 distinct CDR3 sequences, with roughly 25% observed a single time. In addition, the sample was reused for a study of T cells of mothers and their children.

Specimen: blood. The receptor source for this set is a boy aged 5 to 17 in good health. CDR3s include the opening cysteine and the closing phenylalanine or tryptophan. The order of the fields is D gene, J gene, V gene, clone size, CDR3 length, CDR3 DNA, CDR3 protein. D genes are given only for firm matches. Only some rows state a clone size, as once, few, many or a class for expanded clones.

NA | TRBJ2-1 | TRBV12-3/TRBV12-4 | NA | 16 | TGTGCCAGCAGTTTAATCGAGGGGGATAGCTACAATGAGCAGTTCTTC | CASSLIEGDSYNEQFF
NA | TRBJ2-5 | TRBV7-6 | few | 14 | TGTGCCAGCAGCTTAGTCCCAGCTCAAGAGACCCAGTACTTC | CASSLVPAQETQYF
NA | TRBJ1-2 | TRBV5-5 | few | 14 | TGTGCCAGCAGGAAACTGGGGTCGAAGAGCGGCTACACCTTC | CASRKLGSKSGYTF
NA | TRBJ2-5 | TRBV6-1 | NA | 14 | TGTGCCAGCAGTGATTGGACCGATCAAGAGACCCAGCACTTC | CASSDWTDQETQHF
NA | TRBJ1-4 | TRBV6-1 | NA | 16 | TGTGCCAGCAGCAGTGACGTGGGACGGATTAATGAAAAACTGTTTTTT | CASSSDVGRINEKLFF
TRBD1 | TRBJ2-5 | TRBV6-2/TRBV6-3 | NA | 14 | TGTGCCAGCGGAAGGACAGGCGTGCGAGAGACCCAGTACTTC | CASGRTGVRETQYF
NA | TRBJ2-3 | TRBV7-6 | few | 14 | TGTGCCAGCAGTCCCGACAGATACACAGATACGCAGTATTTT | CASSPDRYTDTQYF
NA | TRBJ2-3 | TRBV28 | few | 19 | TGTGCCAGCAGTTTGCGACTGGGGGAATCCGGGGACACCACAGATACGCAGTATTTT | CASSLRLGESGDTTDTQYF
TRBD2 | TRBJ2-5 | TRBV20-1 | few | 15 | TGCAGTGCTACCCTAGCGGGAGGCTACGGGGAGACCCAGTACTTC | CSATLAGGYGETQYF
NA | TRBJ2-7 | TRBV5-1 | once | 16 | TGCGCCAGCAGCTTGGATGCGATCTTTTCCTCCTACGAGCAGTACTTC | CASSLDAIFSSYEQYF
TRBD2 | TRBJ2-1 | TRBV10-2 | NA | 13 | TGCGCCAGCAGTGTGGTGGGGGGGAATGAGCAGTTCTTC | CASSVVGGNEQFF
NA | TRBJ2-1 | TRBV29-1 | few | 12 | TGCAGCGTTGTGGTCGCGTTCGATGAGCAGTTCTTC | CSVVVAFDEQFF
NA | TRBJ2-5 | TRBV6-6 | few | 16 | TGTGCCAGCAGTTACTCCCTACGCGGGGGCCTAGAGACCCAGTACTTC | CASSYSLRGGLETQYF
TRBD2 | TRBJ2-7 | TRBV28 | NA | 15 | TGTGCCAGCAGCCTCCGGACTAGAAAGTCCTACGAGCAGTACTTC | CASSLRTRKSYEQYF
NA | TRBJ2-1 | TRBV20-1 | few | 15 | TGCAGTGCTAGAGAGTTCAGGGAGCCCTACAATGAGCAGTTCTTC | CSAREFREPYNEQFF
NA | TRBJ1-4 | TRBV12-3/TRBV12-4 | NA | 14 | TGTGCCAGCAGTTTCTCACAGGATCATGAAAAACTGTTTTTT | CASSFSQDHEKLFF
NA | TRBJ2-3 | TRBV20-1 | NA | 13 | TGCAGTGCTAGAGAAGGAGGGTGGGATACGCAGTATTTT | CSAREGGWDTQYF
NA | TRBJ2-7 | TRBV6-1 | many | 12 | TGTGCCAGCAGCGGATACTCCTACGAGCAGTACTTC | CASSGYSYEQYF
NA | TRBJ2-5 | TRBV6-6 | NA | 14 | TGTGCCAGCATAGATGGTTCTATCAAAGAGACCCAGTACTTC | CASIDGSIKETQYF
NA | TRBJ2-7 | TRBV20-1 | NA | 11 | TGCAGTGCTGATAGCGGTTACGAGCAGTACTTC | CSADSGYEQYF
TRBD1 | TRBJ1-1 | TRBV4-2 | few | 17 | TGTGCCAGCAGCCAAGATCTGGCAGGGGGTAAGAACACTGAAGCTTTCTTT | CASSQDLAGGKNTEAFF
NA | TRBJ2-2 | TRBV4-2 | NA | 15 | TGTGCCAGCAGCCTTAACAGGGCGGGGACCGGGGAGCTGTTTTTT | CASSLNRAGTGELFF
NA | TRBJ2-5 | TRBV9 | NA | 16 | TGTGCCAGCGGCGTAGGGACGGCCCCGGTTGGAGAGACCCAGTACTTC | CASGVGTAPVGETQYF
NA | TRBJ2-5 | TRBV7-8 | few | 17 | TGTGCCAGCAGCCCCGAGGGATCCTGGCAGTTAACAGGGACCCAGTACTTC | CASSPEGSWQLTGTQYF
TRBD1 | TRBJ2-4 | TRBV12-5 | few | 11 | TGTGCTAGTGGTGGTGGGACAGGGGAGTACTTC | CASGGGTGEYF
TRBD1 | TRBJ1-3 | TRBV4-1 | few | 16 | TGCGCCAGCAGCTCATCGACAGGGGCGGTCGGAAACACCATATATTTT | CASSSSTGAVGNTIYF
NA | TRBJ2-7 | TRBV9 | NA | 14 | TGTGCCAGCGGGGCGGGGGCGATATCCTACGAGCAGTACTTC | CASGAGAISYEQYF
NA | TRBJ2-3 | TRBV20-1 | few | 15 | TGCAGTGCTAGAGTTGAGGGAGGAGAGTGGGATACGCAGTATTTT | CSARVEGGEWDTQYF
TRBD1 | TRBJ2-1 | TRBV12-3/TRBV12-4 | NA | 17 | TGTGCCAGCAGTCCAGGGACAGTTGAAAGCTCCTACAATGAGCAGTTCTTC | CASSPGTVESSYNEQFF
TRBD1 | TRBJ2-1 | TRBV9 | few | 15 | TGTGCCAGCAGCCCCCAGGGACAGGGGGCAGATGAGCAGTTCTTC | CASSPQGQGADEQFF
NA | TRBJ2-7 | TRBV9 | few | 16 | TGTGCCAGCAGCGTAGAATCGAACACCGCAACCTACGAGCAGTACTTC | CASSVESNTATYEQYF
NA | TRBJ2-7 | TRBV20-1 | NA | 12 | TGCAGTGCTAGCGTAGCCCTCTACGAGCAGTACTTC | CSASVALYEQYF
TRBD2 | TRBJ2-1 | TRBV5-4 | NA | 19 | TGTGCCAGCAGCCCGCGGCTAGCGGGGGGGCGGGGTGCCTACAATGAGCAGTTCTTC | CASSPRLAGGRGAYNEQFF
NA | TRBJ1-5 | TRBV20-1 | few | 15 | TGCAGTGCTAAGTACGGGGGGTCTAGCAATCAGCCCCAGCATTTT | CSAKYGGSSNQPQHF
TRBD1 | TRBJ1-2 | TRBV6-6 | NA | 12 | TGTGCCAGCAGGCCAGGGGGCCATGGCTACACCTTC | CASRPGGHGYTF
TRBD1 | TRBJ1-2 | TRBV7-2 | NA | 13 | TGTGCCAGCAGATCAGGGGGCTCTGGTGGCTACACCTTC | CASRSGGSGGYTF
NA | TRBJ2-4 | TRBV12-3/TRBV12-4 | few | 16 | TGTGCCAGCAGTTTAGGGGCGGCCCTAGCCAAAAACATTCAGTACTTC | CASSLGAALAKNIQYF
TRBD2 | TRBJ2-3 | TRBV6-2/TRBV6-3 | NA | 16 | TGTGCCAGCAGTAGGATTAGCGGGGGAGGCACAGATACGCAGTATTTT | CASSRISGGGTDTQYF
TRBD2 | TRBJ2-1 | TRBV29-1 | few | 18 | TGCAGCGCAACCGGGACTAGCGGGAAGATGGGTTCCTACAATGAGCAGTTCTTC | CSATGTSGKMGSYNEQFF
NA | TRBJ2-7 | TRBV6-1 | NA | 14 | TGTGCCAGCAGTGAAAGGCTCCAACCCTACGAGCAGTACTTC | CASSERLQPYEQYF